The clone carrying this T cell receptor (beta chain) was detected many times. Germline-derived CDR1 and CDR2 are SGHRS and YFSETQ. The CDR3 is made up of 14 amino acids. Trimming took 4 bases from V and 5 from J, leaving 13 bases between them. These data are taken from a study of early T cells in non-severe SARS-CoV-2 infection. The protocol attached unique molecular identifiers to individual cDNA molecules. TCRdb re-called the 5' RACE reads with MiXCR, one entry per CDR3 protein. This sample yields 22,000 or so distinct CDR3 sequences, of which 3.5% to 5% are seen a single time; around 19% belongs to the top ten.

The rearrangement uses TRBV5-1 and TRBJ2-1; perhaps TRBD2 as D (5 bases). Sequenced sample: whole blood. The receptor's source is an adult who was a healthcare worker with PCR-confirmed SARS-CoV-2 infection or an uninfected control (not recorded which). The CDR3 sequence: CASSEERANNEQFF. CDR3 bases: TGCGCCAGCAGCGAGGAGAGGGCCAACAATGAGCAGTTCTTC.